A single sample gave rise to the 15 T cell receptor beta chains below, sequenced in a study of glioma-infiltrating T cells after dendritic cell vaccination (dated by TCRdb to the mid-2010s). The time point label of this sample denotes: after dendritic cell vaccination, including at tumor progression/relapse. The library was prepared using the immunoSEQ multiplex PCR assay. TCRdb mirrors the immuneACCESS table, restricted to in-frame sequences. Some clones are absent from its copies; in checked studies, under half trace to an unresolved V gene, and the reason for the others is unknown. This sample gives about 82,000 clones in total; roughly 87% of them show up just once. The ten largest clones capture less than 8% of the sample. The source material was blood, sampled after dendritic cell vaccination. The receptors shown here come from a human donor with glioblastoma.

The CDR3: CASSGSGGTVYGYTF. The CDR3 DNA follows: TGTGCCAGCAGTGGCTCTGGGGGGACAGTGTATGGCTACACCTTC. V is TRBV27 and J is TRBJ1-2; 7 nucleotides agree with TRBD1. Losses at the gene ends were 5 bases for V and 5 bases for J; bases not matched to a gene: 11. Germline V gives CDR1 MNHEY, CDR2 SMNVEV (reference sequence). This CDR3 has 15 residues.

The rearrangement links TRBV7-6 to TRBJ2-7; TRBD1 aligns across 7 bases. The CDR3 length is 13 residues. Germline V gene sequence: CDR1 SGHVS, CDR2 FNYEAQ. Losses at the gene ends were 5 bases for V and 4 bases for J; bases not matched to a gene: 5. CDR3 bases: TGTGCCAGCAGCCACGGACAGGCGTACGAGCAGTACTTC. Translated: CASSHGQAYEQYF.

V gene TRBV19 combines with J gene TRBJ1-2, with 8 bases lining up with TRBD1. CDR3 size: 15 residues. The V and J ends lost 6 bases and 5 bases, in that order; junction bases with no gene match: 11. CDR1 and CDR2 from the germline V gene are LNHDA and SQIVND (reference sequence). The CDR3 DNA reads TGTGCCAGTAGCCAGACCGGACAGGGAGGATATGGCTACACCTTC. It is translated as CASSQTGQGGYGYTF.

The chain has TRBV7-9 and TRBJ2-7; maybe TRBD2 (6 bases). This CDR3 has 13 amino acids. Germline CDR1 is SEHNR and CDR2 is FQNEAQ (reference sequence). V lost 5 bases, J lost 3 bases, and 11 bases lay in between. CDR3: CASSPNGGYEQYF. The CDR3 DNA sequence: TGTGCCAGCAGCCCGAACGGGGGCTACGAGCAGTACTTC.

This clone was seen a single time. V usage is TRBV10-3 and J usage is TRBJ1-2, with D possibly matching TRBD1 (6 bases). The germline CDR1 and CDR2 sequences are ENHRY and SYGVKD. This CDR3 contains 15 residues. Trimming cost V 3 bases and J 2 bases, with 13 bases left between them. The CDR3 region is CAISDRQAENYGYTF. The CDR3 DNA sequence: TGTGCCATCAGTGACCGACAGGCGGAGAACTATGGCTACACCTTC.

This chain uses TRBV7-2 with TRBJ1-2; 7 nucleotides line up with TRBD1. Germline-derived CDR1 and CDR2 are SGHTA and FQGNSA. V lost 7 bases to trimming and J lost 3 bases; unmatched junction nucleotides: 11. The CDR3 contains 15 residues. CDR3 amino acids: CASTLRTGGDYGYTF. The CDR3 region has the DNA TGTGCCAGCACCCTGAGGACAGGAGGTGACTATGGCTACACCTTC.

CDR3 coding DNA: TGTGCCAGCAGCGGGAGCGGGGTGAGCTCCTACGAGCAGTACTTC. This sequence encodes CASSGSGVSSYEQYF. J is TRBJ2-7 and V is TRBV7-6, with TRBD2 identical over 7 bases. Germline V gives CDR1 SGHVS, CDR2 FNYEAQ. V shed 5 bases, J shed 0 bases, and the junction held 7 bases outside the gene matches. The CDR3 runs to 15 residues.

This chain connects TRBV9 to TRBJ1-1; 7 bases line up with TRBD1. After removal of 3 bases from V and 4 bases from J, the junction contained 6 bases not matched to a gene. Germline CDR1 is SGDLS and CDR2 is YYNGEE. The CDR3 extends over 14 amino acids. The CDR3 spells CASSEGAVSTEAFF. CDR3 DNA: TGTGCCAGCAGCGAGGGGGCTGTGAGCACTGAAGCTTTCTTT.

This clone came up a few times. V and J are TRBV6-4 and TRBJ2-3; D may be TRBD2 (6 bases). Trimming took 0 bases from V and 1 from J, leaving 11 bases between them. The CDR3 is 16 residues long. The germline gives CDR1 MRHNA, CDR2 SNTAGT. The CDR3 reads CASSDSSGGGTDTQYF. The CDR3 coding sequence is TGTGCCAGCAGTGACTCGAGTGGCGGGGGCACAGATACGCAGTATTTT.

The V gene is TRBV5-4, the J gene TRBJ1-1; 8 bases line up with TRBD1. This CDR3 has 16 amino acids. After removal of 1 base from V and 1 base from J, the junction contained 6 bases not matched to a gene. Germline CDR1 and CDR2: SGHNT and YYREEE (reference sequence). The CDR3 bases are TGTGCCAGCAGCTTGAGCTTAGACAGGGGGAACACTGAAGCTTTCTTT. Its translation: CASSLSLDRGNTEAFF.

J is TRBJ1-2 and V is TRBV5-8, with D unresolved. Germline values: CDR1 SGHTS, CDR2 YDEGEE. The CDR3 sequence is 12 residues long. V lost 0 bases and J 5 bases, leaving 5 bases between the germline ends. CDR3 sequence: CASSLGSYGYTF. CDR3 nucleotide sequence: TGTGCCAGCAGCTTGGGGAGTTATGGCTACACCTTC. Together with reference TRBV5-8 and TRBJ1-2, the CDR3 gives the full variable domain: EAGVTQSPTHLIKTRGQQATLRCSPISGHTSVYWYQQALGLGLQFLLWYDEGEERNRGNFPPRFSGRQFPNYSSELNVNALELEDSALYLCASSLGSYGYTFGSGTRLTVV.

CDR3: CASSLQGRSTDTQYF. The CDR3 nucleotides read TGCGCCAGCAGCTTGCAGGGGCGCAGCACAGATACGCAGTATTTT. The genes are TRBV5-1 and TRBJ2-3; possibly TRBD1 for D (6 bases). The V and J ends lost 1 base and 0 bases respectively, with 9 bases between them. The CDR3 is 15 residues long. CDR1 is SGHRS, CDR2 YFSETQ, per germline.

The chain's CDR3 is CAWSGQGNRSQHF. Here the CDR3 DNA reads TGTGCCTGGAGTGGACAGGGTAATCGGTCCCAGCATTTT. V and J are TRBV30 and TRBJ1-5, with 7 bases matching TRBD1. J gave up 11 bases and V 1 base, and 8 bases lay outside the gene matches. This CDR3 has 13 residues. The germline CDR1 and CDR2 sequences are GTSNPN and SVGIG (reference sequence).

This clone has only one observation. The V gene is TRBV5-6, the J gene TRBJ2-5; no firm D call. V was cut by 0 bases and J by 5 bases, with 11 bases left in between. CDR1 and CDR2 from the germline V gene are SGHDT and YYEEEE. The CDR3 spans 14 residues. The CDR3: CASSLAPAWETQYF. In nucleotides, the CDR3 is TGTGCCAGCAGCTTGGCCCCAGCGTGGGAGACCCAGTACTTC. Variable domain in full (rest from reference TRBV5-6 and TRBJ2-5): DAGVTQSPTHLIKTRGQQVTLRCSPKSGHDTVSWYQQALGQGPQFIFQYYEEEERQRGNFPDRFSGHQFPNYSSELNVNALLLGDSALYLCASSLAPAWETQYFGPGTRLLVL.

The V call is TRBV2, the J call TRBJ2-7, with 7 bases fitting TRBD1. The CDR3 totals 17 residues. CDR1 is SNHLY and CDR2 is FYNNEI in the germline V gene. With 7 bases clipped from V and 2 bases from J, the junction kept 17 bases outside the gene matches. The CDR3 loop reads CASTSLVGDSAAYEQYF. The CDR3 DNA follows: TGTGCCAGCACTTCTTTGGTGGGGGACAGTGCCGCCTACGAGCAGTACTTC. Combining the CDR3 with reference TRBV2 and TRBJ2-7 gives the whole variable domain EPEVTQTPSHQVTQMGQEVILRCVPISNHLYFYWYRQILGQKVEFLVSFYNNEISEKSEIFDDQFSVERPDGSNFTLKIRSTKLEDSAMYFCASTSLVGDSAAYEQYFGPGTRLTVT.